This T cell receptor (beta chain) was retrieved from a study of cytomegalovirus exposure and HLA in healthy donors (dated by TCRdb to 2015 to 2018). For the study in its entirety: According to an earlier analysis of 587 of the donors, about 180 million T cells yielded 117 million unique TCR beta sequences and more than 250 Gb of sequence data. Typing coverage varied by locus: roughly 629-640 donors for A, B, C, DRB1 and DQB1; roughly 510 for DQA1; about 590 for DPA1; roughly 470 for DPB1. Among around 400 genotyped donors of the cohort, an average of approximately 220,000 unique TCR beta nucleotide sequences was sequenced per donor, of which roughly 17% were non-productive. HLA typing covered class I and class II loci at four-digit resolution. The genetic ancestry cluster associated with self-reported Caucasian donors included 70% to 85% of the 300 to 450 genotyped donors. To predict cytomegalovirus infection status, the study brought together high-throughput TCR immunosequencing, statistical association of individual TCRs with disease status, and machine learning. The later analysis used no new phenotypic data to find candidate immune exposures, relying instead on TCR beta sequences and their occurrence across donors. The study was designed to test whether signatures of past pathogen exposure could be identified by cataloging public T cell receptors. Along with the approximately 700-subject first cohort, a separate validation cohort of more than 90 different subjects was used. To study patterns of TCR occurrence, a later analysis re-analyzed previously published TCR beta repertoires from around 700 donors and added high-resolution HLA genotyping. Donor age, sex, ethnicity and CMV serostatus were collected together with the repertoire data. Roughly 5 DR-DQ haplotypes were handled as single units for association and clustering because linkage in the cohort was strong. The study profiled the T cell repertoires of 666 subjects by immunosequencing and related them to cytomegalovirus serostatus. An early release that covered fewer than 800 HLA-typed donors contained approximately 300 gigabases of sequencing data and tens of millions of unique TCR sequences. Genome-wide SNP genotypes for about three fifths of the 666 donors were used in a later genetic analysis, which treated that subset as a discovery cohort. An earlier analysis of about 600 of the donors used high-throughput TCR beta sequencing to judge whether each TCR beta V gene segment behaved as functional or pseudogenic. Every discovery cohort repertoire had been produced on one sequencing platform. Beyond this particular receptor, the publication reports: A later analysis found that most CMV-associated TCR beta chains appeared HLA-restricted, with HLA associations seemingly driven largely by CMV exposure. When HLA alleles, especially DR and DQ, strongly co-occurred, attributing TCR associations to individual alleles was difficult. Roughly uniform sequencing depth across donors was assumed in presence/absence analyses, although this assumption may not hold. Broadly in line with IMGT annotations, most TCR beta V segments showed up in productive rearrangements about 87% or about 30% of the time in an earlier analysis of a few hundred of the donors. Three of the identified cytomegalovirus-associated TCR beta chains were confirmed in vitro to be specific for cytomegalovirus antigens. A later analysis found that TCR association rates varied across HLA loci, with DRB1 alleles showing the most associated TCRs and HLA-C alleles the fewest. A later genetic analysis reported fewer N-insertions in productive TCRs among donors in an Asian-associated ancestry cluster than the roughly 690-donor mean. In a later analysis, several top co-occurrence clusters were reported to appear linked to parvovirus B19, influenza, CMV and Epstein-Barr virus. The 87-base-pair reads could not distinguish some IMGT-functional V segments, including TRBV6-2 and TRBV6-3, so those segments were excluded. V-gene and J-gene trimming of TCR beta chains was associated with a missense DCLRE1C variant in a later genetic analysis, and the association was replicated in an independent cohort. It was suggested by the authors that the approach could potentially be generalized to other disease states and immunological phenotypes. In a later analysis, HLA-associated TCR beta chains were found to be more clonally expanded and to have lower generation probabilities than equally common non-associated chains. Because counts were too low, about 17 rarely observed V segments, including chromosome 9 orphons, were excluded from the earlier analysis of 587 of the donors. A group of highly shared sequence variants was considered likely to be a technical artifact of the sequencing pipeline. Correlated functional status among segregating V segments might be attributable to linkage disequilibrium, but an unknown experimental factor could not be ruled out. A further reported finding was that TCR beta sequences accurately predicted the HLA-A and HLA-B alleles for most subjects in the first cohort. Immune exposure information for the cohort was limited to CMV serostatus. Most TCR sequences were seen in very few donors, while some public TCRs were found in many individuals. This cohort had only TCR beta chains sequenced, and the lack of alpha or paired-chain data limited which features could be detected. Cytomegalovirus status was reported to be diagnosed by the classifier with high specificity and sensitivity in both the original and validation cohorts. Specific HLA alleles were associated with about 17,000 TCR beta sequences at a false discovery rate of 0.05 in a later analysis. In the study, about 150 TCR beta chains were listed as associated with cytomegalovirus. HLA typing was unavailable for some donors at each locus, so association tests used only the typed subset.

The cohort consisted of approximately 690 healthy bone marrow donors. At the time of sampling, every cohort member was nominally healthy, though immune exposures that went unrecorded were likely present. The donor tested CMV seronegative and was one of the 352 seronegative cohort members. A peripheral blood sample was collected from each donor, and TCR beta sequencing was performed on peripheral blood mononuclear cells. The Qiagen DNeasy Blood Extraction Kit was used to extract genomic DNA from the blood cell samples. For this clone: Its target antigen remains unknown. It has no much larger one-base neighbor in the sample; base qualities were not kept.

From its cysteine to its phenylalanine, the CDR3 spans 16 amino acids. Solely the CDR3 DNA is kept, with 48 bases framed from the first base. Based on the germline V gene, the CDR1 and CDR2 sequences are MGHRA and YSYEKL. Compared with germline, V lacks 0 bases and J lacks 9 bases; bases without a gene match: 14. The library was made by the immunoSEQ multiplex PCR assay. A mixture of 60 forward primers for TCR Vbeta segments and 13 reverse primers for TCR Jbeta segments was used in the multiplex PCR. The CDR3 region of rearranged TCR beta genes was amplified from genomic DNA by a multiplex PCR assay. The amplified TCR beta libraries were sequenced on the Illumina HiSeq System as 87-base-pair reads. For the original study's pipeline: A later analysis counted tens of millions of unique TCR beta chains across the 550 to 800 repertoires, and 9 million to 14 million of these chains were shared by at least two donors. Raw reads were error-corrected and collapsed into unique sequences with a nearest-neighbor algorithm that merged closely related sequences to remove PCR and sequencing errors. CDR3 sequences were aligned to IMGT reference sequences to assign V, D and J gene segments. Each retained sequence needed at least a six-nucleotide match to both a V gene segment and a J gene segment. A rearrangement counted as productive if the CDR3 had no stop codons and remained in frame with V and J, and every other rearrangement counted as non-productive. Following IMGT convention, CDR3 was defined as the stretch from the second conserved V-encoded cysteine up to the conserved J-encoded phenylalanine. The earlier analysis of about 500 of the donors excluded sequences that lacked an unambiguous match to a single V gene segment. An earlier analysis of fewer than 750 of the donors called V segments functional above 56.7% productive rearrangements and segregating when the between-donor standard deviation exceeded 5%. To diagnose cytomegalovirus status from the catalog of TCR beta chain sequences, a statistical classification framework was built. In a later analysis, V and J genes were assigned by comparing TCR nucleotide sequences against IMGT/GENE-DB human TR gene sequences. Using the TCRdist pipeline, a later analysis assigned CDR3 sequences along with most-parsimonious VDJ recombination scenarios. In a later analysis, every TCR beta chain was defined by the combination of its CDR3 amino acid sequence and its V-gene family, and reads without a unique V-gene family were dropped. A later analysis removed several hundred highly shared, low-generation-probability nucleotide sequences to deal with suspected cross-contamination and a sequencing artifact. In a later analysis, a clonal expansion index was calculated for each public chain from normalized within-repertoire ranks of inferred template counts. A later analysis computed generation probabilities with a VDJ recombination model fitted to out-of-frame rearrangements, and checked the results against IGoR. Hypergeometric tests were used in a later analysis to score TCR-TCR, TCR-HLA and TCR-CMV co-occurrence, with a repertoire-size bias correction applied to the TCR pairs. To estimate false discovery rates, a later analysis permuted the HLA or CMV assignments 20 times. A later analysis grouped co-occurring TCRs with DBSCAN, adding TCRdist sequence similarity when clustering within HLA-allele-positive subsets. For co-occurrence clustering, repertoires with fewer than 30,000 or more than 120,000 public chains were excluded, along with roughly 5 repertoires with anomalous nucleotide sharing. The immuneACCESS repertoire file appears here via TCRdb, limited to in-frame rearrangements. These files lack a portion of the clones; in checked studies, under half of the deficit traces to unresolved V genes, and the cause of the others is not known. V and J calls and clone size are those listed in that table; D and trimming were worked out from the DNA. The sample yields 100,000 to 150,000 clones; 65% to 80% were counted once. The top ten clonotypes cover approximately 1.8% of the sample.

The receptor was isolated from a woman between 35 and 50 years old in good health and CMV-seronegative. The sequenced material came from PBMCs. This chain is built from TRBV4-1 and TRBJ2-7; 7 of the junction bases match TRBD1. This receptor has the CDR3 CASSQDRFDRAEGQYF. The sequenced DNA: TGCGCCAGCAGCCAAGATAGATTCGACAGGGCTGAGGGGCAGTACTTC.